Shown below are 18 T cell receptor beta chains from a single sample sequenced in a study of blood T cells in healthy people across ages. With a J-beta primer mix and a sample-barcoded 5' primer, a second PCR ran 7 to 11 cycles. One entry per CDR3 protein, called by TCRdb with MiXCR from the 5' RACE reads. The sample lists 550,000 to 650,000 distinct CDR3 sequences; about 30% were seen once. The sequencing sample was made of blood. The receptors come from a woman of 80 years or more in good health.

This rearrangement joins TRBV7-6 to TRBJ1-2; D uncertain. This CDR3 has 14 residues. V was shortened by 0 bases and J by 2 bases, with 7 bases between the two germline ends. Germline loops: CDR1 SGHVS, CDR2 FNYEAQ. CDR3 bases: TGTGCCAGCAGCTTAGCAGGGCCAAACTATGGCTACACCTTC. Translated: CASSLAGPNYGYTF.

Turning to this clonotype: A much more abundant neighbour one base away suggests this may be a read error. The chain joins TRBV3-1 to TRBJ2-5; TRBD1 or TRBD2 may be the D gene (6 bases each). The CDR3 sequence is 11 residues long. CDR1 and CDR2 from the germline V gene are LGHDT and YNNKEL (reference sequence). Trimming removed 2 bases from V and 13 bases from J, with 11 bases in between. CDR3 sequence reads: CASSQQGTRYF. The CDR3 DNA reads TGTGCCAGCAGCCAACAGGGGACTCGGTACTTC.

This clonotype was detected many times. V and J are TRBV7-6 and TRBJ2-7; TRBD2 matches at 7 bases. Losses at the gene ends were 5 bases for V and 0 bases for J; bases not matched to a gene: 7. The CDR3 totals 15 residues. Germline-derived CDR1 and CDR2 are SGHVS and FNYEAQ. The CDR3 loop is CASSVRAGTSYEQYF. CDR3 bases: TGTGCCAGCAGCGTACGAGCGGGGACCTCCTACGAGCAGTACTTC.

This clonotype was picked up many times. V is TRBV7-2 and J is TRBJ2-3; the match to TRBD2 covers 8 bases. With V trimmed by 2 bases and J by 4 bases, 8 bases remained unmatched. The germline gives CDR1 SGHTA, CDR2 FQGNSA. This CDR3 is built from 16 residues. The CDR3 is CASSLLRGARADTQYF. Written as DNA, the CDR3 is TGTGCCAGCAGCTTATTGCGGGGGGCCCGCGCAGATACGCAGTATTTT.

Remarks on this clonotype: A read error is possible here, since a much larger clone lies one base away. J is TRBJ2-1 and V is TRBV4-1; D is perhaps TRBD2 (5 bases). The DNA matches TRBJ2-7 better at its end, which makes the J call doubtful. The CDR3 covers 15 residues. Germline values: CDR1 MGHRA, CDR2 YSYEKL. In DNA, the CDR3 is TGCGCCAGCAGCCAAGGGGAGAATTCCTACAATGAGCAGTACTTC. Translated: CASSQGENSYNEQYF.

The rearrangement joins TRBV7-3 to TRBJ2-3; 14 bases match TRBD2. J gave up 4 bases and V 5 bases, and 8 bases lay outside the gene matches. Per the germline V gene, CDR1 is SGHTA and CDR2 is FQGTGA. The CDR3 spans 17 residues. In DNA, the CDR3 is TGTGCCAGCAGCATGGGACTAGCGGGGGACCCCTCAGATACGCAGTATTTT. Translated, it gives CASSMGLAGDPSDTQYF.

This clonotype turned up a few times. This rearrangement joins TRBV18 to TRBJ1-2; D ambiguous. The CDR3 runs to 13 residues. Deletions cut 3 bases from V and 8 bases from J, with 13 bases between. Looked up from germline, CDR1 is KGHSH and CDR2 is LQKENI. The CDR3 DNA reads as TGTGCCAGCTCACCGATCACCCGACAAGGCTACACCTTC. Translated, it gives CASSPITRQGYTF. The full variable domain, its missing parts supplied by reference TRBV18 and TRBJ1-2, is NAGVMQNPRHLVRRRGQEARLRCSPMKGHSHVYWYRQLPEEGLKFMVYLQKENIIDESGMPKERFSAEFPKEGPSILRIQQVVRGDSAAYFCASSPITRQGYTFGSGTRLTVV.

This clonotype showed up many times. The rearrangement joins TRBV7-9 to TRBJ2-5; 10 nucleotides agree with TRBD2. V lost 1 base, J lost 2 bases, and 7 bases stayed unmatched. The CDR3 spans 17 residues. Germline V gene sequence: CDR1 SEHNR, CDR2 FQNEAQ (reference sequence). The CDR3 DNA sequence: TGTGCCAGCAGCTTAGATGCTAGCGGGGGAGCTCAAGAGACCCAGTACTTC. Its protein product is CASSLDASGGAQETQYF. Full variable domain (rest looked up from reference TRBV7-9 and TRBJ2-5): DTGVSQNPRHKITKRGQNVTFRCDPISEHNRLYWYRQTLGQGPEFLTYFQNEAQLEKSRLLSDRFSAERPKGSFSTLEIQRTEQGDSAMYLCASSLDASGGAQETQYFGPGTRLLVL.

This clonotype was detected ten times or more. This rearrangement joins TRBV2 to TRBJ1-2; D perhaps matches TRBD1 (6 bases). V was shortened by 11 bases and J by 1 base, with 11 bases between the two germline ends. Germline-derived CDR1 and CDR2 are SNHLY and FYNNEI. The CDR3 has 12 amino acids. The CDR3: CAVRDNNYGYTF. The CDR3 DNA follows: TGTGCCGTACGGGACAATAACTATGGCTACACCTTC.

V and J are TRBV20-1 and TRBJ1-5; the match to TRBD1 covers 7 bases. Germline CDR1 is DFQATT and CDR2 is SNEGSKA (reference sequence). V lost 0 bases and J lost 3; bases outside the gene matches: 5. This CDR3 comprises 15 residues. This CDR3 reads CSARDPTGYNQPQHF. CDR3 in DNA: TGCAGTGCTAGAGATCCGACAGGGTACAATCAGCCCCAGCATTTT.

Only one count was recorded for this clonotype. The V and J genes are TRBV2 and TRBJ2-1; D possibly corresponds to TRBD1 (6 bases). Germline lookup yields CDR1 SNHLY and CDR2 FYNNEI. The CDR3 has 15 residues. V was shortened by 5 bases and J by 3 bases, with 14 bases between the two germline ends. CDR3 in amino acids: CASSWGRGNYNEQFF. The CDR3 nucleotides read TGTGCCAGCAGTTGGGGCAGGGGAAACTACAATGAGCAGTTCTTC.

Regarding this clonotype: Given a much more abundant clone one base away, this may be a read error. The V gene is TRBV7-3, the J gene TRBJ2-6, with D perhaps TRBD1 (6 bases). This CDR3 comprises 16 residues. In germline, CDR1 is SGHTA, CDR2 FQGTGA. As DNA, the CDR3 is TGTGCCAGCAGCGCATTCAGGGGTTCTGGGGCCAACGTCCGGACTTTC. Translated: CASSAFRGSGANVRTF.

This clonotype was counted many times. The V call is TRBV13, the J call TRBJ1-2; D gene uncertain. Germline V gene sequence: CDR1 PRHDT, CDR2 FYEKMQ (reference sequence). Trimming removed 0 bases at V and 8 bases at J, with 7 bases between. This CDR3 comprises 12 residues. Written as DNA, the CDR3 is TGTGCCAGCAGCTTAGGCTGGAGAGGCTACACCTTC. The encoded protein is CASSLGWRGYTF.

This clonotype was recorded many times. The chain links TRBV20-1 to TRBJ2-1; unclear D gene. The CDR3 contains 11 residues. Germline V gene sequence: CDR1 DFQATT, CDR2 SNEGSKA (reference sequence). With 3 bases removed from V and 8 bases from J, the gap between germline ends came to 8 bases. The CDR3 region has the DNA TGCAGTGCTAGCCGGTGGGATGAGCAGTTCTTC. It translates to CSASRWDEQFF.

This clonotype was detected many times. The chain joins TRBV5-1 to TRBJ2-7; D unclear. The CDR3 is 14 residues long. Germline V gives CDR1 SGHRS, CDR2 YFSETQ. Trimming removed 0 bases from V and 6 bases from J, with 13 bases in between. CDR3 sequence (DNA): TGCGCCAGCAGCTTGGATCCTTTTTTGGCCGAGCAGTACTTC. This translates into CASSLDPFLAEQYF.

This rearrangement joins TRBV10-3 to TRBJ2-5, with 7 positions matching TRBD2. In germline, CDR1 is ENHRY, CDR2 SYGVKD. The CDR3 length is 13 residues. After removal of 6 bases from V and 3 bases from J, the junction contained 4 bases not matched to a gene. This CDR3 reads CAIRDLAEETQYF. In DNA form, the CDR3 reads TGTGCCATCAGGGACCTAGCGGAAGAGACCCAGTACTTC.

This clonotype was seen repeatedly, ten times or more. The chain carries TRBV20-1 and TRBJ2-3; D is unclear. Germline V lookup: CDR1 DFQATT, CDR2 SNEGSKA (reference sequence). Trimming stripped 6 bases from V and 1 base from J, with 8 bases between. The CDR3 contains 12 residues. In DNA, the CDR3 is TGCAGTGCCCAGACCGGCACAGATACGCAGTATTTT. This sequence encodes CSAQTGTDTQYF.

The chain joins TRBV11-2 to TRBJ1-4, with D tentatively TRBD1 (6 bases). CDR3 length: 15 amino acids. V was cut by 1 base and J by 11 bases, with 17 bases left in between. Germline CDR1 is SGHAT and CDR2 is FQNNGV. The CDR3 loop reads CASSLAGTSFRKLFF. DNA for the CDR3: TGTGCCAGCAGCTTAGCAGGGACATCCTTTAGGAAACTGTTTTTT.